This T cell receptor (beta chain) was documented in a study of T cell clonotyping in hematopoietic cell transplantation. Study observations and caveats: CD4 and CD8 repertoire contributions could not be separated without sorting. Few recipient clonotypes overlapped donors; over 97% were de novo at given depth. Pathologically expanded recipient clonotypes increased progressively from day 30 to day 180 as diversity fell. Higher Inverse Simpson Index values in graft donor and pretransplant recipient predicted broader posttransplant TCR diversity.

J was trimmed by 8 bases and V by 2 bases; bases with no gene match: 0. The CDR3 is made up of 13 amino acids. Germline V lookup: CDR1 MNHEY, CDR2 SVGAGI. Sequencing was performed with immunoSEQ multiplex PCR; in TCRdb, only in-frame clones are kept and a portion is missing. The data contain roughly 12,000 clones, roughly 53% of them singletons. As concerns this clone: Its cognate antigen is unknown.

The rearrangement links TRBV6-5 to TRBJ2-1; the match to TRBD2 covers 10 bases. The sequence came from a middle-aged man in good health. Some clones in this sample may be carry-over from other donors' samples. The sample comprised peripheral blood mononuclear cells. In DNA form, the CDR3 reads TGTGCCAGCAGTTACGGACTAGCGGATGAGCAGTTCTTC. It encodes CASSYGLADEQFF.